A selection of T cell receptor beta chains follows, all from one sample in a study of T-cell reconstitution after alpha-beta-depleted transplantation in children. TCRdb re-called the PCR reads through MiXCR, storing one row per CDR3 protein. The profile shows some 530,000 distinct CDR3 sequences, around 13% of them singletons. Sample: PBMCs from the stem cell graft donor, taken from the stem cell graft. The receptors shown here come from a human donor who donated a stem cell graft to a child with combined immunodeficiency. Each CDR3 is given with its conserved first and last residue. A D gene is named only where the DNA matches it firmly. Clone size is shown for a subset of rows, as once, few, many or a class of expanded clone.

clone_size	v_call	j_call	cdr3_length	d_call	cdr3_nt	cdr3_aa
many	TRBV7-3	TRBJ1-2	16	.	TGTGCCAGCAGCTTAACCCCAGGGAGGCCTAACTATGGCTACACCTTC	CASSLTPGRPNYGYTF
.	TRBV6-1	TRBJ1-2	14	.	TGTGCCAGCACCGAAACGGGGGCCCCCTATGGCTACACCTTC	CASTETGAPYGYTF
few	TRBV7-2	TRBJ1-1	16	.	TGTGCCAGCAGCTCCCTCCGGTCAACCCCTAACACTGAAGCTTTCTTT	CASSSLRSTPNTEAFF
.	TRBV12-3/TRBV12-4	TRBJ2-7	13	.	TGTGCCAGCACTTTAGGGCGCTCCTACGAGCAGTACTTC	CASTLGRSYEQYF
many	TRBV9	TRBJ1-2	15	.	TGTGCCAGCAGCGTAAACCCCTCAGGCGCTGGGGGCTACACCTTC	CASSVNPSGAGGYTF
.	TRBV7-2	TRBJ2-2	12	.	TGTGCCAGCAAATTCACTCCCGGGGAGCTGTTTTTT	CASKFTPGELFF
many	TRBV24-1	TRBJ2-5	15	.	TGTGCCACCAGTCCGGGGGCTATTCTCGGAGAGACCCAGTACTTC	CATSPGAILGETQYF
.	TRBV6-5	TRBJ2-1	14	.	TGTGCCAGCAGTTACTCGTCCGTAAACAATGAGCAGTTCTTC	CASSYSSVNNEQFF
.	TRBV4-3	TRBJ2-5	16	.	TGCGCCAGCAGCCAAGACAGGGCTCCTAATCAAGAGACCCAGTACTTC	CASSQDRAPNQETQYF
.	TRBV27	TRBJ2-1	17	TRBD2	TGTGCCAGCAGTTTAGGGACTAGCGGGGTCTCCTACAATGAGCAGTTCTTC	CASSLGTSGVSYNEQFF
.	TRBV13	TRBJ2-7	14	.	TGTGCCAGCAGCTTACACGGGCTTGCCTACGAGCAGTACTTC	CASSLHGLAYEQYF
few	TRBV6-2/TRBV6-3	TRBJ2-7	15	TRBD2	TGTGCCAGCGTGCCCGTAGCGGGCGTATCCTACGAGCAGTACTTC	CASVPVAGVSYEQYF
few	TRBV7-9	TRBJ2-7	13	.	TGTGCCAGCAGACAAGGGAACAGCTACGAGCAGTACTTC	CASRQGNSYEQYF
few	TRBV4-1	TRBJ2-5	17	.	TGCGCCAGCAGCCAAGATGGGGCCCAGGTGTCGGGGGAGACCCAGTACTTC	CASSQDGAQVSGETQYF
many	TRBV9	TRBJ2-7	14	.	TGTGCCAGCAGCGTAGTCCCAGGGTCCTACGAGCAGTACTTC	CASSVVPGSYEQYF
.	TRBV2	TRBJ2-1	16	TRBD2	TGTGCCAGCAGGATCCCCGGGACTAGCGGGAGCAATGAGCAGTTCTTC	CASRIPGTSGSNEQFF
few	TRBV7-9	TRBJ2-7	15	TRBD2	TGTGCCACAATGGGGGCTAGCGGGAGAACCTACGAGCAGTACTTC	CATMGASGRTYEQYF
.	TRBV25-1	TRBJ2-1	13	TRBD1	TGTGCCAGCAGGGGACAGAACTACAATGAGCAGTTCTTC	CASRGQNYNEQFF
.	TRBV27	TRBJ2-2	15	.	TGTGCCAGCAGAACCCTTTTTCTGAACACCGGGGAGCTGTTTTTT	CASRTLFLNTGELFF
.	TRBV18	TRBJ2-7	13	.	TGTGCCAGCTCATCCCGACGGCCCTACGAGCAGTACTTC	CASSSRRPYEQYF
.	TRBV5-1	TRBJ2-5	16	.	TGCGCCAGCAGCTTGGGGATTAGCGGCGAGCCAGAGACCCAGTACTTC	CASSLGISGEPETQYF